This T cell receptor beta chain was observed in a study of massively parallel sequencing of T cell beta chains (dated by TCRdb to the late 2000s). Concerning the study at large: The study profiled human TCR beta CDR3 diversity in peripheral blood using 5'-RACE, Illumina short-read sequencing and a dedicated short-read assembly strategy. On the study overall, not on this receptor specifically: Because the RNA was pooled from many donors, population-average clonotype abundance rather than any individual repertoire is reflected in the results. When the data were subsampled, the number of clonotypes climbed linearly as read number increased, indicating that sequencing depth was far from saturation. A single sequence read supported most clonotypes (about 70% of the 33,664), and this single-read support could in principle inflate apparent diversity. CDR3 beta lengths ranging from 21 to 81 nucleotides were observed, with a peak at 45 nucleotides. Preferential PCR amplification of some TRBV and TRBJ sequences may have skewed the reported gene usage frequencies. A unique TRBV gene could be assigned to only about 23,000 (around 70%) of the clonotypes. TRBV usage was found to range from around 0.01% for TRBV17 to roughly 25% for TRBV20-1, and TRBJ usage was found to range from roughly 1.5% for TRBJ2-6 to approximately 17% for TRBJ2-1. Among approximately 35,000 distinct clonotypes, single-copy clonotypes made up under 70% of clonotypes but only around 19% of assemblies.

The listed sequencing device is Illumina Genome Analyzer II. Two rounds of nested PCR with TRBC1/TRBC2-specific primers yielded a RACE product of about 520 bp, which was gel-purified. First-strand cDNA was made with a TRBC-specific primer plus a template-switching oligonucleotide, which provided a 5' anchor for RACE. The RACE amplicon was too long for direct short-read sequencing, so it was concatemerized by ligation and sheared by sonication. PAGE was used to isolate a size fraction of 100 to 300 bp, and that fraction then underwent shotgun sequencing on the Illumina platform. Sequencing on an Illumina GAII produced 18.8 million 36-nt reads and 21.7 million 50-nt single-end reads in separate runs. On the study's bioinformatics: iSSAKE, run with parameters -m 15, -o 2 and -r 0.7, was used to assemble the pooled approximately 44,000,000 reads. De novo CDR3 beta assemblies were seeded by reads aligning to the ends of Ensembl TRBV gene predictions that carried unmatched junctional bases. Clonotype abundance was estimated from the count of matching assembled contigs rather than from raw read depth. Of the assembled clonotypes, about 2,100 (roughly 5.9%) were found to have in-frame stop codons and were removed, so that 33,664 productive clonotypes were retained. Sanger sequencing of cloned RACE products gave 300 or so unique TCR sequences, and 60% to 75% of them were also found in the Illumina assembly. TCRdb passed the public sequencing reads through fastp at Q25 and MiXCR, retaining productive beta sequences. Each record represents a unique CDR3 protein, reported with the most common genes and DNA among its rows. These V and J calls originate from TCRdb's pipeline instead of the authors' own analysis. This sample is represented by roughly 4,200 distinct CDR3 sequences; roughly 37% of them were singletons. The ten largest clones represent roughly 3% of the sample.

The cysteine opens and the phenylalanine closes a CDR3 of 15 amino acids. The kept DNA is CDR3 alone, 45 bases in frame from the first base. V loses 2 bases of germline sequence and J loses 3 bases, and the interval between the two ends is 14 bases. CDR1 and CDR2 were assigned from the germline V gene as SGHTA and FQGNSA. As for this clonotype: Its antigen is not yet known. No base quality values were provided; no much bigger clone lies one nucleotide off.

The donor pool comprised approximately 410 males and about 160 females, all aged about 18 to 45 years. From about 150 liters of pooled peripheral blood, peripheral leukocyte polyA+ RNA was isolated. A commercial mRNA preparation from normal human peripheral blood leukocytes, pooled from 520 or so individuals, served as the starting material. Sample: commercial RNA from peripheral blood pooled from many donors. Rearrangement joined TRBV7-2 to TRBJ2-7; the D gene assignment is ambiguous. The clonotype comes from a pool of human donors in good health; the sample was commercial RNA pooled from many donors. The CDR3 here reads CASSLYVGPNYEQYF. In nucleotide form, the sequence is TGTGCCAGCAGCTTATATGTAGGGCCCAACTACGAGCAGTACTTC. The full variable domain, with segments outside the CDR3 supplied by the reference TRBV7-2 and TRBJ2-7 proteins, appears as GAGVSQSPSNKVTEKGKDVELRCDPISGHTALYWYRQSLGQGLEFLIYFQGNSAPDKSGLPSDRFSAERTGGSVSTLTIQRTQQEDSAVYLCASSLYVGPNYEQYFGPGTRLTVT.